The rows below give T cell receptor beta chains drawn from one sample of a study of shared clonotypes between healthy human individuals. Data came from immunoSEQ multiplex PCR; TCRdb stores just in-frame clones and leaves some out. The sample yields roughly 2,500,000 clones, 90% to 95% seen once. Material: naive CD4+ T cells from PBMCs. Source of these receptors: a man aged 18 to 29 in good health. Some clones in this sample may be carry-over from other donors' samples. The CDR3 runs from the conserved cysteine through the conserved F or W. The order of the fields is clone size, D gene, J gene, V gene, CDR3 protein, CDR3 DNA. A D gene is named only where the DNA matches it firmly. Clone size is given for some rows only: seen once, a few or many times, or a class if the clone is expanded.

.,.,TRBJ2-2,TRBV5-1,CASSLLTSPTGELFF,TGCGCCAGCAGCCTGCTCACTAGCCCCACCGGGGAGCTGTTTTTT
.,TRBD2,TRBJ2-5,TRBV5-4,CASSPRGSGSLETQYF,TGTGCCAGCAGCCCCCGGGGGAGCGGGAGTTTGGAGACCCAGTACTTC
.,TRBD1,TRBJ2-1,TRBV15,CATSRETGVEQFF,TGTGCCACCAGCAGGGAGACAGGGGTTGAGCAGTTCTTC
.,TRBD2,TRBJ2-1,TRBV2,CASRGLAGPGGEQFF,TGTGCCAGCAGGGGACTAGCGGGACCCGGGGGTGAGCAGTTCTTC
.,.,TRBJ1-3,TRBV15,CATSRDGNTIYF,TGTGCCACCAGCAGAGATGGAAACACCATATATTTT
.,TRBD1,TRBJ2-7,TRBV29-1,CSVEVVDRFVWQYF,TGCAGCGTTGAAGTTGTGGACAGGTTTGTCTGGCAGTACTTC
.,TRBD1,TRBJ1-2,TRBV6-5,CASSYSRMVQGDGYTF,TGTGCCAGCAGTTACTCGAGGATGGTCCAGGGGGACGGCTACACCTTC
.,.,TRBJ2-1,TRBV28,CASRGGEQFF,TGTGCCAGCAGAGGTGGTGAGCAGTTCTTC
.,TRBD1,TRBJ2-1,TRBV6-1,CASSGGQITHEQFF,TGTGCCAGCAGTGGGGGACAGATTACACATGAGCAGTTCTTC
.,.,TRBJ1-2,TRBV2,CASSWVRGMGNGYTF,TGTGCCAGCAGTTGGGTGCGGGGGATGGGGAATGGCTACACCTTC
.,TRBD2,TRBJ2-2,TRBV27,CASRALTGGKAGELFF,TGTGCCAGCAGAGCTTTGACGGGAGGGAAGGCCGGGGAGCTGTTTTTT
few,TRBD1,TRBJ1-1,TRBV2,CASSGDRDLGEAFF,TGTGCCAGCAGTGGGGACAGGGACCTGGGTGAAGCTTTCTTT
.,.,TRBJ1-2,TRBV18,CASSPEETGTYGYTF,TGTGCCAGCTCACCAGAGGAAACCGGGACTTATGGCTACACCTTC
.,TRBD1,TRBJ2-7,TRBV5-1,CASSPRTGAREQYF,TGCGCCAGCAGCCCTCGGACAGGGGCGAGGGAGCAGTACTTC
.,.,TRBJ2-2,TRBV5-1,CASSSTPNTGELFF,TGCGCCAGCAGCTCCACTCCGAACACCGGGGAGCTGTTTTTT
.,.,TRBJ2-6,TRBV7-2,CASSRYSISGANVLTF,TGTGCCAGCAGCCGTTACAGCATCTCTGGGGCCAACGTCCTGACTTTC
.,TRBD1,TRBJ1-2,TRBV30,CAWRRQGVYGYTF,TGTGCCTGGAGACGACAGGGGGTCTATGGCTACACCTTC
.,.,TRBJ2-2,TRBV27,CASSLIRASGELFF,TGTGCCAGCAGTTTAATCAGGGCTTCCGGGGAGCTGTTTTTT
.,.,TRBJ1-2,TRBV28,CASSRGIPVVGGYTF,TGTGCCAGCTCTCGGGGGATTCCGGTTGTTGGTGGCTACACCTTC
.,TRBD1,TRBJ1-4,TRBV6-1,CASTRPGTGNEKLFF,TGTGCCAGCACTCGTCCCGGGACAGGAAATGAAAAACTGTTTTTT
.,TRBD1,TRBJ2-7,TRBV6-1,CASSVWQGALYEQYF,TGTGCCAGCAGTGTCTGGCAGGGGGCGCTTTACGAGCAGTACTTC
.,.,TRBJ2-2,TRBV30,CAWSQGRRGGELFF,TGTGCCTGGAGTCAGGGTCGACGGGGCGGGGAGCTGTTTTTT
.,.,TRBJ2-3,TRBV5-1,CASSFVGSSDTQYF,TGCGCCAGCAGCTTCGTCGGGAGCTCAGATACGCAGTATTTT
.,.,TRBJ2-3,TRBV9,CASSVDSSSTDTQYF,TGTGCCAGCAGCGTAGACAGTTCTAGCACAGATACGCAGTATTTT
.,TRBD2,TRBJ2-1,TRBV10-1,CASSDWGLAGYNEQFF,TGCGCCAGCAGTGATTGGGGACTAGCGGGATACAATGAGCAGTTCTTC
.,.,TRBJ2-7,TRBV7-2,CASSSGTTTYEQYF,TGTGCCAGCAGCTCCGGGACCACTACCTACGAGCAGTACTTC
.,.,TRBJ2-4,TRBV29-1,CSVEEAKNIQYF,TGCAGCGTGGAAGAAGCCAAAAACATTCAGTACTTC
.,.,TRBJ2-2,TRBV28,CASSFRQGNTGELFF,TGTGCCAGCAGTTTTCGTCAAGGGAACACCGGGGAGCTGTTTTTT
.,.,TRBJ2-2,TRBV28,CASRLLVTGELFF,TGTGCCAGCAGACTACTAGTCACCGGGGAGCTGTTTTTT
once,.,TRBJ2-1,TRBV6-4,CASGDTGSNEQFF,TGTGCCAGCGGGGATACGGGAAGCAATGAGCAGTTCTTC
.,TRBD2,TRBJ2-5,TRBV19,CASSIVSSGSETQYF,TGTGCCAGTAGTATAGTGTCTAGCGGGTCAGAGACCCAGTACTTC
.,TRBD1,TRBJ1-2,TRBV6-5,CASSRTTGGFGGYTF,TGTGCCAGCAGTCGAACGACAGGGGGATTCGGTGGCTACACCTTC
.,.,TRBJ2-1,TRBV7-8,CASSLVRGHNEQFF,TGTGCCAGCAGCTTAGTTAGGGGCCACAATGAGCAGTTCTTC
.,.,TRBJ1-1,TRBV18,CASSLDRMAEAFF,TGTGCCAGCTCACTAGACAGGATGGCTGAAGCTTTCTTT
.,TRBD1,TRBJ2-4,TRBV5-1,CASSFQGAENIQYF,TGCGCCAGCAGCTTTCAGGGGGCTGAGAACATTCAGTACTTC
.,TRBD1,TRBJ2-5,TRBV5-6,CASSLEQGLETQYF,TGTGCCAGCAGCTTGGAACAGGGGCTGGAGACCCAGTACTTC
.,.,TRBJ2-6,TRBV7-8,CASSGRRLGAGANVLTF,TGTGCCAGCAGCGGACGAAGACTCGGGGCTGGGGCCAACGTCCTGACTTTC
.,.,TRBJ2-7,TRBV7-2,CASSTRASASSYEQYF,TGTGCCAGCAGCACCCGCGCTAGCGCAAGCTCCTACGAGCAGTACTTC
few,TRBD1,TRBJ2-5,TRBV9,CASSAQQGAGETQYF,TGTGCCAGCAGCGCCCAACAGGGGGCTGGGGAGACCCAGTACTTC
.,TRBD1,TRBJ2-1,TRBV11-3,CASSLATGQQFF,TGTGCCAGCAGCCTTGCGACAGGGCAGCAGTTCTTC
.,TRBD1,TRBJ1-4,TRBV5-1,CASSTQGAIGEKLFF,TGCGCCAGCAGCACCCAGGGGGCGATCGGTGAAAAACTGTTTTTT
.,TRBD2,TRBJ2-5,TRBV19,CAVSGALQETQYF,TGTGCAGTCAGCGGGGCCCTTCAAGAGACCCAGTACTTC
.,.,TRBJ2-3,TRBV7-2,CASSVVASVGTDTQYF,TGTGCCAGCAGCGTAGTAGCCTCGGTGGGGACAGATACGCAGTATTTT
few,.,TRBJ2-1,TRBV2,CATSGALTYNEQFF,TGTGCCACCTCGGGGGCGCTAACCTACAATGAGCAGTTCTTC
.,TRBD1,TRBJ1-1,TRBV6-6,CASSRLDRLNTEAFF,TGTGCCAGCAGTCGCCTGGACAGGTTGAACACTGAAGCTTTCTTT
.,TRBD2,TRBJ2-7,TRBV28,CASSSPAGGGFVEQYF,TGTGCCAGCAGTTCCCCAGCGGGAGGGGGGTTTGTGGAGCAGTACTTC
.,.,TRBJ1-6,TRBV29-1,CSIKRENNSPLHF,TGCAGTATTAAGCGGGAAAATAATTCACCCCTCCACTTT
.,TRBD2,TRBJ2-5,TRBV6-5,CASSRTIAGEKTQYF,TGTGCCAGCAGCAGAACAATAGCGGGAGAAAAGACCCAGTACTTC
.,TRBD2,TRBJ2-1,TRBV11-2,CASSSGLAGYNEQFF,TGTGCCAGCAGCTCGGGACTAGCGGGTTACAATGAGCAGTTCTTC
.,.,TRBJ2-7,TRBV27,CASSFLRTTGPTYEQYF,TGTGCCAGCAGTTTTCTACGTACGACAGGACCGACCTACGAGCAGTACTTC